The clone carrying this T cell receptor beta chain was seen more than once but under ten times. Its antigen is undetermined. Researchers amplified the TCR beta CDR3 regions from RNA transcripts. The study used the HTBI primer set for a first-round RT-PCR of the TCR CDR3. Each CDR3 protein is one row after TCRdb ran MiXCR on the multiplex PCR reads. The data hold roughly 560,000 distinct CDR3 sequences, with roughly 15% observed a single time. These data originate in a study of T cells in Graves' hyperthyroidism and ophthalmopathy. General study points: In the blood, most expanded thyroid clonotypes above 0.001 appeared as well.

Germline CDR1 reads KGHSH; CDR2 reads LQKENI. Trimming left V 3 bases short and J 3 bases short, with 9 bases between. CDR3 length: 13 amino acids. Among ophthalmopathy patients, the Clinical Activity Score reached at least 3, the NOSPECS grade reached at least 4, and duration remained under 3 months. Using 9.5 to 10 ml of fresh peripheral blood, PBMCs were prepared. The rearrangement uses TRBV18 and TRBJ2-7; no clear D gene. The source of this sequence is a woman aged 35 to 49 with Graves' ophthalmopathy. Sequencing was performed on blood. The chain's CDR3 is CASSPNKGYEQYF. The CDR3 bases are TGTGCCAGCTCACCTAACAAGGGCTACGAGCAGTACTTC.